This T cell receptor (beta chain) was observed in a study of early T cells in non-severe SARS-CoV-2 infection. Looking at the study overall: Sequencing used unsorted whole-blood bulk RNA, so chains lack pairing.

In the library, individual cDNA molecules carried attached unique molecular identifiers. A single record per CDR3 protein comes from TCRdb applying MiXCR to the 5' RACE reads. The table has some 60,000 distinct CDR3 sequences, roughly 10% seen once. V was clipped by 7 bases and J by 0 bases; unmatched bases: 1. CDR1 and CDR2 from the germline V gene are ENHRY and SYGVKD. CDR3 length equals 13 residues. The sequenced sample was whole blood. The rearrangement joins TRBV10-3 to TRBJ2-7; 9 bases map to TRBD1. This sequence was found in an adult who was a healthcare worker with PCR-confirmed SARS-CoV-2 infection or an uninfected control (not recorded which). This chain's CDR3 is CAITGQGSYEQYF. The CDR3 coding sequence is TGTGCCATCACGGGACAGGGCTCCTACGAGCAGTACTTC.